This T cell receptor (beta chain) originates from a study of fetal regulatory T cell absence and autoimmunity. At the level of the study: Without clinical diabetes, IPEX patients showed exocrine pancreas autoimmunity.

Concerning this clone: Its antigen is unidentified.

This was a survey-level run. Some clones are missing from TCRdb's copy, which holds only in-frame ones; the method was immunoSEQ multiplex PCR. The data hold about 46,000 clones, with about 79% observed a single time. The V and J ends lost 4 bases and 4 bases, in that order; junction bases with no gene match: 0. The CDR3 is made up of 13 amino acids. Looked up from germline, CDR1 is SGHVS and CDR2 is FQNEAQ. Findings and caveats of the study: In IPEX, the enrichment was taken to support antigen-driven autoimmunity before birth. Some top pancreas TCR clones were over 85-fold enriched versus cord blood.

Sequences were obtained from cord blood. The V and J genes are TRBV7-8 and TRBJ2-2; 7 positions agree with TRBD1. This clonotype was sampled from a newborn boy with IPEX syndrome. This CDR3 is CASSSGGTGELFF. The CDR3 coding sequence is TGTGCCAGCAGCTCAGGGGGCACCGGGGAGCTGTTTTTT.